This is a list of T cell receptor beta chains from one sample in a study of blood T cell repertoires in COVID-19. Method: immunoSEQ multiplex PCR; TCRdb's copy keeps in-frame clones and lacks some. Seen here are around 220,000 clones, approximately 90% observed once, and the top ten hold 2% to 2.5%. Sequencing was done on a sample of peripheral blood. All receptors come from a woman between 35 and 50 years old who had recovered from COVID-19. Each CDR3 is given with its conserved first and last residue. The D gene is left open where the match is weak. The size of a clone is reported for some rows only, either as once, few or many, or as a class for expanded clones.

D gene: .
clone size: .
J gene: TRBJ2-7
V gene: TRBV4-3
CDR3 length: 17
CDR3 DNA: TGCGCCAGCAGCCAAGACCCGTCTGGGGGGAGTTCCTACGAGCAGTACTTC
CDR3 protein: CASSQDPSGGSSYEQYF

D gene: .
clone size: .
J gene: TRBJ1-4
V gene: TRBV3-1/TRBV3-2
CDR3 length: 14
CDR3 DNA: TGTGCCAGCAGCCAAGATCTTAATAATGAAAAACTGTTTTTT
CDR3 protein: CASSQDLNNEKLFF

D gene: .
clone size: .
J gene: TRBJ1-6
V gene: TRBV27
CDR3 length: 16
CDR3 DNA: TGTGCCAGCAGTTTATATGGTAGCTCCTATAATTCACCCCTCCACTTT
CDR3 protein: CASSLYGSSYNSPLHF

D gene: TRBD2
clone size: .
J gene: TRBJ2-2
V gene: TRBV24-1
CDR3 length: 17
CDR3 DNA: TGTGCCACCAGTGACCGCTTACTAGCGGCGAACACCGGGGAGCTGTTTTTT
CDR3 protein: CATSDRLLAANTGELFF

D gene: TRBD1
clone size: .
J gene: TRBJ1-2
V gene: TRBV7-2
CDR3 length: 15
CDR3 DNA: TGTGCCAGCAGCCAGGGGGGTACAGGGAACTATGGCTACACCTTC
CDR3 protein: CASSQGGTGNYGYTF

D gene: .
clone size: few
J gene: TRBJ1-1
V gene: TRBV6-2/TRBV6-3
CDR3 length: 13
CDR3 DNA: TGTGCCAGCAGTCCCTCGGTGAACACTGAAGCTTTCTTT
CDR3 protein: CASSPSVNTEAFF

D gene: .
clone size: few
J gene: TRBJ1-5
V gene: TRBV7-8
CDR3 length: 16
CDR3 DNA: TGTGCCAGCAGCCCCCCGGGACCGGGGGGCAATCAGCCCCAGCATTTT
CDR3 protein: CASSPPGPGGNQPQHF

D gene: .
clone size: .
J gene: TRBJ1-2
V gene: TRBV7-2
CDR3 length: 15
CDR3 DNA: TGTGCCAGCAGCTTAATGTCCCCAGCTGGGGAGGGCTACACCTTC
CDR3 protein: CASSLMSPAGEGYTF

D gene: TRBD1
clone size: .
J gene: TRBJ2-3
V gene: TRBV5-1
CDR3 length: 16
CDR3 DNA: TGCGCCAGTAGAATGTTTGGGACAGCGGCCACAGATACGCAGTATTTT
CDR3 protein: CASRMFGTAATDTQYF

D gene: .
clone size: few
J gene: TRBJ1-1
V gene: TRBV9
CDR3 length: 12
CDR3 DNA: TGTGCCAGCAGCCCCGGTTCGGGGGGAGCTTTCTTT
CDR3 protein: CASSPGSGGAFF

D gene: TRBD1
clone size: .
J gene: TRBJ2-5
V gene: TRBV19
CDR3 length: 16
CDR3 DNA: TGTGCCAGTAGAACCGGGACAGGGTCCGGGTTGGAGACCCAGTACTTC
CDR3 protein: CASRTGTGSGLETQYF

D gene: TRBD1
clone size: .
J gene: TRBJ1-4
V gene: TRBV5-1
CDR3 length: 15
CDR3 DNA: TGCGCCAGCAGCCCGGACAGGGGAACTAATGAAAAACTGTTTTTT
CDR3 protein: CASSPDRGTNEKLFF

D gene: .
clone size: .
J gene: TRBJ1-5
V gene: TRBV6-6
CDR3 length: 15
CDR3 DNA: TGTGCCAGCGTTACACAGGGTTATAGCAATCAGCCCCAGCATTTT
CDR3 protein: CASVTQGYSNQPQHF

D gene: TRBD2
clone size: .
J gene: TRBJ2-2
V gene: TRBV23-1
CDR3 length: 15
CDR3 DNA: TGCGCCAGCGGGGAGGGAAGGGAGGAAACCGGGGAGCTGTTTTTT
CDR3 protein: CASGEGREETGELFF

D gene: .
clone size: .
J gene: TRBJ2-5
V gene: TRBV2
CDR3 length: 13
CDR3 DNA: TGTGCCAGCAGTTCTGGACTGGTAGAGACCCAGTACTTC
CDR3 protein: CASSSGLVETQYF

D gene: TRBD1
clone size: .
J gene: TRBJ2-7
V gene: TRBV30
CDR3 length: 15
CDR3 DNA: TGTGCCTGGAGTGTTCTCACGGACAGGGTATACGAGCAGTACTTC
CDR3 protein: CAWSVLTDRVYEQYF

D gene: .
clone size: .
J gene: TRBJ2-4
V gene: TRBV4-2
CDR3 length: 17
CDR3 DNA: TGTGCCAGCAGCCAAGGCGGGGCCACGCTAGCCAAAAACATTCAGTACTTC
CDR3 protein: CASSQGGATLAKNIQYF

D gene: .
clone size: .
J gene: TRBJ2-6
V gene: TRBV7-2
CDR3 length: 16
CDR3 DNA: TGTGCCAGCAGCTTTGAGGCGGGCAGAGGGGCCAACGTCCTGACTTTC
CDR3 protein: CASSFEAGRGANVLTF

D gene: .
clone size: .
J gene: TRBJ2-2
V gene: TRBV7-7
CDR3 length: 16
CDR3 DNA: TGTGCTAGCAGCTTATCAGAGGGAGCTTACACCGGGGAGCTGTTTTTT
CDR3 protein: CASSLSEGAYTGELFF

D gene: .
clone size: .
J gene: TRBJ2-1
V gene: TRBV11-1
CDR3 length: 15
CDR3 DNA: TGTGCCAGCAGCATCCGACAAGGCTCCTACAATGAGCAGTTCTTC
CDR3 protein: CASSIRQGSYNEQFF

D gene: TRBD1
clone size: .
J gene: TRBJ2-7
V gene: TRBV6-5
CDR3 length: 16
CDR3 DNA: TGTGCCAGCAGTTCCCCCACGACAGGGAAATTCCGCGAGCAGTACTTC
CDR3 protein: CASSSPTTGKFREQYF

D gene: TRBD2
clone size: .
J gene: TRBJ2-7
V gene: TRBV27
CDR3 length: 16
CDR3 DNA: TGTGCCAGCAGTCCCCGGTCTAGCGGGTTCTCCTACGAGCAGTACTTC
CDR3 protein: CASSPRSSGFSYEQYF

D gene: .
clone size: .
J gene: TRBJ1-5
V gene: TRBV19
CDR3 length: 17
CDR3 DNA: TGTGCCAGTAGTATAGATCAAAGACATCCTAGCAATCAGCCCCAGCATTTT
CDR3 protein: CASSIDQRHPSNQPQHF

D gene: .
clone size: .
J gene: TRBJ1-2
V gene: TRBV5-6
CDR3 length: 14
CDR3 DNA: TGTGCCAGCAGCTTGGGTCAGGGGACCTATGGCTACACCTTC
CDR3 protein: CASSLGQGTYGYTF

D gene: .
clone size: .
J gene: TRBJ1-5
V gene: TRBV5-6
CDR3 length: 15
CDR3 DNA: TGTGCCAGCAGCTTGTTTCAGGGTGGCCTTCAGCCCCAGCATTTT
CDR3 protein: CASSLFQGGLQPQHF

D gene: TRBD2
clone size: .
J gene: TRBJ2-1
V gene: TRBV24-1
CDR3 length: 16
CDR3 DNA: TGTGCTACCAGTGAACCAGCGGGAGGATCCTACAATGAGCAGTTCTTC
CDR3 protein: CATSEPAGGSYNEQFF

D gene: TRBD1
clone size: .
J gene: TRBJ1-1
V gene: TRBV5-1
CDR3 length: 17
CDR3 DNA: TGCGCCAGCAGCAGAGGCACAGGGTCCGCAGGGGGCACTGAAGCTTTCTTT
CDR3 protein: CASSRGTGSAGGTEAFF

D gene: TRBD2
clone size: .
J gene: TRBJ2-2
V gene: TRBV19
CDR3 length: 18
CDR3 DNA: TGTGCCAGTAGTACCGCTAGCGGGAGGGCCCTATACACCGGGGAGCTGTTTTTT
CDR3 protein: CASSTASGRALYTGELFF

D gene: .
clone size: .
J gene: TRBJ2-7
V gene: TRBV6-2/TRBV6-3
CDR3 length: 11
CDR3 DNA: TGTGCCAGCAGTTTCGCCTACGAGCAGTACTTC
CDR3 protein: CASSFAYEQYF

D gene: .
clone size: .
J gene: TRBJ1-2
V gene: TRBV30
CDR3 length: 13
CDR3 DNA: TGTGCCTGGCAACACAGGGCTAACTATGGCTACACCTTC
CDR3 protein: CAWQHRANYGYTF

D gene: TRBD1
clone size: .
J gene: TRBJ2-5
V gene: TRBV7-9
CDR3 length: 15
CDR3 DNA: TGTGCCAGCAGCCCTCGGACAGGGGAGAAAGAGACCCAGTACTTC
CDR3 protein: CASSPRTGEKETQYF

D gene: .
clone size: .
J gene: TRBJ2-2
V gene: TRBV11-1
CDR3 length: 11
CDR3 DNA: TGTGCCAGCAGTCGCGGCCGGGAGCTGTTTTTT
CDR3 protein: CASSRGRELFF

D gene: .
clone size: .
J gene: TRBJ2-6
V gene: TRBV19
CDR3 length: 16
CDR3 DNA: TGTGCCAGTAGGGAACAAACAGGGACCGGGGCCAACGTCCTGACTTTC
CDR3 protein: CASREQTGTGANVLTF

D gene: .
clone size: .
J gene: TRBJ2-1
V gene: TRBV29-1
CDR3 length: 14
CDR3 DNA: TGCAGCGGCGGGACCCTCTGGGGTTACAATGAGCAGTTCTTC
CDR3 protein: CSGGTLWGYNEQFF

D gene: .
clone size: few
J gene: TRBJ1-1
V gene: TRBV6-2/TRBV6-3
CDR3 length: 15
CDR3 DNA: TGTGCCAGCAGTTACGAGACAGGAACGAACACTGAAGCTTTCTTT
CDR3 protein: CASSYETGTNTEAFF